This is a list of T cell receptor beta chains from one sample in a study of blood T cell repertoires in COVID-19. Profiled with immunoSEQ multiplex PCR; TCRdb holds only in-frame clones, not every one. Of about 140,000 clones listed, over 70% were seen once; the top ten hold less than 2.5%. Sequencing was performed on peripheral blood. Receptor source: a woman in her sixties with acute or convalescent COVID-19. Both conserved end residues are trimmed from each CDR3. The order of the fields is CDR3 protein, V gene, D gene, J gene, clone size. The D gene is left open where the match is weak. The size entry is marked missing in some rows and otherwise reads once, few, many or a size class.

ASSSTSTEAF	TRBV5-4	NA	TRBJ1-1	NA
ASSLWEMAGGPGELF	TRBV28	TRBD2	TRBJ2-2	NA
ASSLTGRSNQPQH	TRBV5-1	NA	TRBJ1-5	NA
ASSFSGGKNNEQF	TRBV7-9	NA	TRBJ2-1	NA
ASSSKASGKAYNEQF	TRBV28	TRBD2	TRBJ2-1	few
ASSLRGGLF	TRBV27	TRBD2	TRBJ2-1	few
ASSPSLNTEAF	TRBV12-3/TRBV12-4	NA	TRBJ1-1	NA
AISGGDRGNEQY	TRBV10-3	TRBD1	TRBJ2-7	NA
ASRTGSSYNSPLH	TRBV2	TRBD1	TRBJ1-6	NA
ASSSTTSGAKGNQPQH	TRBV7-9	NA	TRBJ1-5	NA
ASSLALARQAF	TRBV12-3/TRBV12-4	NA	TRBJ1-1	NA
ASRDYNYGYT	TRBV28	NA	TRBJ1-2	NA
ASSFAQANTEAF	TRBV5-1	NA	TRBJ1-1	NA
ASSFAVSSGANVLT	TRBV27	NA	TRBJ2-6	NA
ASSIGGETRETQY	TRBV19	NA	TRBJ2-5	NA
ASSARTARVGGYT	TRBV5-4	NA	TRBJ1-2	few
ASSFTSGMETQY	TRBV11-2	TRBD2	TRBJ2-5	NA
ASSQGSYNSPLH	TRBV6-5	NA	TRBJ1-6	NA
ASSALDGYQETQY	TRBV6-2/TRBV6-3	NA	TRBJ2-5	once
ASSPGQNYEQY	TRBV7-9	TRBD1	TRBJ2-7	NA
ASSTLTGVGEKLF	TRBV7-9	TRBD1	TRBJ1-4	NA
ASRGHQSNEKLF	TRBV25-1	NA	TRBJ1-4	NA
ATSRSLAGAGETQY	TRBV15	TRBD2	TRBJ2-5	NA
ASGLVEGGRDWVPGELF	TRBV12-5	NA	TRBJ2-2	once
ASSPPIAGASAF	TRBV2	NA	TRBJ1-1	few
SASSASGRDNEQF	TRBV20-1	TRBD2	TRBJ2-1	NA
ASSFMEGQGRALNTEAF	TRBV18	TRBD1	TRBJ1-1	NA
ASRYVADHYNEQF	TRBV13	NA	TRBJ2-1	NA
ATSDLERGEQF	TRBV24-1	NA	TRBJ2-1	NA
AWKGEGGETQY	TRBV30	NA	TRBJ2-5	NA
ASSKGRQLNTEAF	TRBV27	NA	TRBJ1-1	NA
SVSRGHEQF	TRBV29-1	TRBD1	TRBJ2-1	NA
AWGPGTSGSDTQY	TRBV30	TRBD2	TRBJ2-3	NA
ASSYHRQGASSYNSPLH	TRBV27	TRBD1	TRBJ1-6	NA
SHLGLAGGGETQY	TRBV29-1	TRBD2	TRBJ2-5	NA
ASRRGGDYGYT	TRBV2	TRBD1	TRBJ1-2	NA
AYRGFSNTEAF	TRBV2	TRBD1	TRBJ1-1	NA
ASSEAGGLNTGELF	TRBV6-1	NA	TRBJ2-2	NA
ASSSSTGGKLF	TRBV7-7	NA	TRBJ1-4	NA
ASSHDRGYEQY	TRBV7-8	TRBD1	TRBJ2-7	NA
ASSLAIPPSDYGYT	TRBV11-2	NA	TRBJ1-2	NA
ASSRSGRSYNEQF	TRBV11-3	TRBD2	TRBJ2-1	NA
ASSPIVSGNTIY	TRBV28	NA	TRBJ1-3	few
ASSSDRANEQF	TRBV11-3	TRBD1	TRBJ2-1	NA
ARTWTGGWADTQY	TRBV10-1	TRBD1	TRBJ2-3	NA
ATSDLSGSSYNEQF	TRBV24-1	NA	TRBJ2-1	few
ASSFRGEDQPQH	TRBV27	NA	TRBJ1-5	NA
ASSKVYAVWRDEQY	TRBV21-1	NA	TRBJ2-7	once
ASSTRDTDRAAYEQY	TRBV3-1/TRBV3-2	TRBD1	TRBJ2-7	many
ASSGTPPDYEQY	TRBV3-1/TRBV3-2	NA	TRBJ2-7	once
ASSLVFTPRDNEQF	TRBV5-6	NA	TRBJ2-1	NA
ASSQVRRTRGMNTGELF	TRBV3-1/TRBV3-2	NA	TRBJ2-2	NA
ATSDRGLGSHEQF	TRBV24-1	TRBD2	TRBJ2-1	once
ASSLAGASYYEQY	TRBV5-1	NA	TRBJ2-7	NA
ASSMSVGTQTGQF	TRBV10-1	NA	TRBJ2-1	few
ASSLAGVGEKLF	TRBV5-1	NA	TRBJ1-4	NA
ASSYSNRVMSGSNQPQH	TRBV6-2/TRBV6-3	NA	TRBJ1-5	NA
ASSPKLAYEQY	TRBV18	NA	TRBJ2-7	NA
SVTTSGRAGEQF	TRBV29-1	TRBD2	TRBJ2-1	few